The rows below give T cell receptor beta chains drawn from one sample of a study of graft-versus-host responses after intestinal transplantation. Libraries were prepared by immunoSEQ multiplex PCR; TCRdb keeps only in-frame clonotypes and omits some of them. The profile shows some 15,000 clones, around 82% of them singletons. The sample in question was ileum tissue, obtained 17 days after transplant. The receptor source for this set is a human patient who received an intestinal transplant, so some T cells may come from the graft donor. Each CDR3 is given with its conserved first and last residue. Fields, in order: J gene, D gene, clone size, V gene, CDR3 protein, CDR3 DNA. The D gene is left open where the match is weak. Where a row states a size, it is once, few, many or the class of an expanded clone; other rows omit it.

J gene: TRBJ2-7
D gene: TRBD2
clone size: NA
V gene: TRBV7-9
CDR3 protein: CASSLGEGWGSYEQYF
CDR3 DNA: TGTGCCAGCAGCTTAGGGGAGGGTTGGGGCTCCTACGAGCAGTACTTC

J gene: TRBJ1-1
D gene: TRBD1
clone size: once
V gene: TRBV6-6
CDR3 protein: CASSSQQGARTEAFF
CDR3 DNA: TGTGCCAGCAGTTCACAGCAGGGGGCTAGGACTGAAGCTTTCTTT

J gene: TRBJ2-5
D gene: TRBD1
clone size: NA
V gene: TRBV7-9
CDR3 protein: CASSMWDRGETQYF
CDR3 DNA: TGTGCCAGCAGCATGTGGGACAGGGGAGAGACCCAGTACTTC

J gene: TRBJ2-2
D gene: NA
clone size: NA
V gene: TRBV7-6
CDR3 protein: CASSSYGELFF
CDR3 DNA: TGTGCCAGCAGCTCCTACGGGGAGCTGTTTTTT

J gene: TRBJ1-2
D gene: NA
clone size: once
V gene: TRBV29-1
CDR3 protein: CSVETQGISVGSYGYTF
CDR3 DNA: TGCAGCGTTGAGACCCAGGGAATCTCGGTCGGGTCCTATGGCTACACCTTC

J gene: TRBJ1-4
D gene: NA
clone size: NA
V gene: TRBV6-1
CDR3 protein: CASSAGATNEKLFF
CDR3 DNA: TGTGCCAGCAGCGCCGGGGCAACTAATGAAAAACTGTTTTTT

J gene: TRBJ2-2
D gene: NA
clone size: NA
V gene: TRBV6-5
CDR3 protein: CASSPIRETGELFF
CDR3 DNA: TGTGCCAGCAGCCCAATAAGGGAGACCGGGGAGCTGTTTTTT

J gene: TRBJ1-6
D gene: NA
clone size: NA
V gene: TRBV18
CDR3 protein: CASFARGANSPLHF
CDR3 DNA: TGTGCCAGCTTCGCGAGGGGGGCAAATTCACCCCTCCACTTT

J gene: TRBJ2-2
D gene: TRBD2
clone size: once
V gene: TRBV4-1
CDR3 protein: CASSVTGTSLNTGELFF
CDR3 DNA: TGCGCCAGCAGCGTTACCGGGACTAGCCTAAACACCGGGGAGCTGTTTTTT

J gene: TRBJ2-7
D gene: NA
clone size: NA
V gene: TRBV4-1
CDR3 protein: CASRFSSRAYEQYF
CDR3 DNA: TGCGCCAGCAGATTTTCCTCCCGAGCATACGAGCAGTACTTC

J gene: TRBJ2-1
D gene: NA
clone size: few
V gene: TRBV28
CDR3 protein: CASSPEGLDEQFF
CDR3 DNA: TGTGCCAGCAGTCCCGAGGGCTTAGATGAGCAGTTCTTC

J gene: TRBJ2-6
D gene: NA
clone size: few
V gene: TRBV5-1
CDR3 protein: CASSDRSGANVLTF
CDR3 DNA: TGCGCCAGCAGTGACAGGTCTGGGGCCAACGTCCTGACTTTC

J gene: TRBJ2-2
D gene: TRBD2
clone size: NA
V gene: TRBV9
CDR3 protein: CASSGGAGGGELFF
CDR3 DNA: TGTGCCAGCAGCGGGGGAGCGGGAGGCGGGGAGCTGTTTTTT

J gene: TRBJ2-5
D gene: TRBD2
clone size: NA
V gene: TRBV28
CDR3 protein: CASSSPLAGGLLETQYF
CDR3 DNA: TGTGCCAGCAGTTCGCCACTAGCGGGAGGCCTTCTGGAGACCCAGTACTTC

J gene: TRBJ1-1
D gene: TRBD1
clone size: NA
V gene: TRBV7-9
CDR3 protein: CASSLVEWQGEIDTEAFF
CDR3 DNA: TGTGCCAGCAGCTTAGTCGAGTGGCAGGGGGAGATCGACACTGAAGCTTTCTTT

J gene: TRBJ2-3
D gene: NA
clone size: few
V gene: TRBV9
CDR3 protein: CASSVATSITTDTQYF
CDR3 DNA: TGTGCCAGCAGCGTAGCTACGTCAATTACCACAGATACGCAGTATTTT

J gene: TRBJ2-7
D gene: TRBD1
clone size: NA
V gene: TRBV7-9
CDR3 protein: CASSLFVGQENEQYF
CDR3 DNA: TGTGCCAGCAGCTTGTTCGTCGGACAGGAGAACGAGCAGTACTTC

J gene: TRBJ2-6
D gene: NA
clone size: NA
V gene: TRBV28
CDR3 protein: CASSQGISGANVLTF
CDR3 DNA: TGTGCCAGCAGTCAGGGGATCTCTGGGGCCAACGTCCTGACTTTC

J gene: TRBJ2-1
D gene: TRBD2
clone size: NA
V gene: TRBV5-4
CDR3 protein: CASSSGTSFKGNEQFF
CDR3 DNA: TGTGCCAGCAGCTCTGGGACTAGCTTTAAAGGCAATGAGCAGTTCTTC

J gene: TRBJ1-3
D gene: NA
clone size: NA
V gene: TRBV6-1
CDR3 protein: CASSSSGTGNTIYF
CDR3 DNA: TGTGCCAGCAGTTCTTCTGGCACTGGAAACACCATATATTTT

J gene: TRBJ2-7
D gene: NA
clone size: NA
V gene: TRBV30
CDR3 protein: CAWRMDSHKSEQYF
CDR3 DNA: TGTGCCTGGAGAATGGACAGTCATAAGAGCGAGCAGTACTTC

J gene: TRBJ1-2
D gene: NA
clone size: once
V gene: TRBV29-1
CDR3 protein: CTPYSKGTFYGYTF
CDR3 DNA: TGCACCCCGTACTCTAAGGGGACTTTCTATGGCTACACCTTC

J gene: TRBJ1-2
D gene: NA
clone size: NA
V gene: TRBV28
CDR3 protein: CASSSPGDPAGYTF
CDR3 DNA: TGTGCCAGCAGTTCTCCGGGGGACCCGGCGGGCTACACCTTC

J gene: TRBJ1-6
D gene: NA
clone size: NA
V gene: TRBV30
CDR3 protein: CAWSVRAGSPLHF
CDR3 DNA: TGTGCCTGGAGTGTACGGGCGGGTTCACCCCTCCACTTT

J gene: TRBJ2-7
D gene: NA
clone size: NA
V gene: TRBV7-8
CDR3 protein: CASSLGPNYEQYF
CDR3 DNA: TGTGCCAGCAGCTTGGGACCAAACTACGAGCAGTACTTC

J gene: TRBJ1-3
D gene: NA
clone size: NA
V gene: TRBV9
CDR3 protein: CASSVVESGNTIYF
CDR3 DNA: TGTGCCAGCAGCGTAGTTGAGTCTGGAAACACCATATATTTT

J gene: TRBJ1-1
D gene: NA
clone size: NA
V gene: TRBV19
CDR3 protein: CASSVKGDTEAFF
CDR3 DNA: TGTGCCAGTAGTGTAAAGGGGGACACTGAAGCTTTCTTT

J gene: TRBJ1-1
D gene: TRBD1
clone size: few
V gene: TRBV9
CDR3 protein: CASSEGPGTGVAATEAFF
CDR3 DNA: TGTGCCAGCAGCGAAGGACCCGGGACAGGGGTGGCGGCGACTGAAGCTTTCTTT

J gene: TRBJ1-3
D gene: NA
clone size: NA
V gene: TRBV6-1
CDR3 protein: CASYRVEGNTIYF
CDR3 DNA: TGTGCCAGCTACAGGGTGGAAGGAAACACCATATATTTT